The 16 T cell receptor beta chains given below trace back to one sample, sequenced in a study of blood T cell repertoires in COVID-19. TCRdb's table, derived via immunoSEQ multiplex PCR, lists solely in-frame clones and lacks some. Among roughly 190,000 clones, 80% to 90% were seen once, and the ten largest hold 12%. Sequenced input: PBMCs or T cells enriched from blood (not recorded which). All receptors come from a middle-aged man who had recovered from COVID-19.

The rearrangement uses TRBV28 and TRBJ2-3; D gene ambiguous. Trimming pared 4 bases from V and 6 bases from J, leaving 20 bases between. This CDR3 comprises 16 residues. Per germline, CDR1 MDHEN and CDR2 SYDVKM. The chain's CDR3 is CASSSSMRPKADTQYF. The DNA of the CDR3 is TGTGCCAGCAGTTCTTCAATGAGGCCGAAGGCTGATACGCAGTATTTT. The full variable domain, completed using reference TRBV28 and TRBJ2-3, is DVKVTQSSRYLVKRTGEKVFLECVQDMDHENMFWYRQDPGLGLRLIYFSYDVKMKEKGDIPEGYSVSREKKERFSLILESASTNQTSMYLCASSSSMRPKADTQYFGPGTRLTVL.

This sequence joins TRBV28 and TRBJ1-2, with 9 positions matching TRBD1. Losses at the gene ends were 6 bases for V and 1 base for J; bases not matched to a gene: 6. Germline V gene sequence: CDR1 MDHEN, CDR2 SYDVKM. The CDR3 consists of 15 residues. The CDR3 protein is CASSDTGGRNYGYTF. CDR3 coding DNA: TGTGCCAGCAGCGATACAGGGGGCCGTAACTATGGCTACACCTTC.

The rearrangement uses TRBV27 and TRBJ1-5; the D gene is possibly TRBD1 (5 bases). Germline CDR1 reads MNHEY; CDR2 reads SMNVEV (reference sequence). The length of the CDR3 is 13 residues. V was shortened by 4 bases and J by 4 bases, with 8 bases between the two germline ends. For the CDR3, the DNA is TGTGCCAGCAGTTACGGGGGGAATCAGCCCCAGCATTTT. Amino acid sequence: CASSYGGNQPQHF.

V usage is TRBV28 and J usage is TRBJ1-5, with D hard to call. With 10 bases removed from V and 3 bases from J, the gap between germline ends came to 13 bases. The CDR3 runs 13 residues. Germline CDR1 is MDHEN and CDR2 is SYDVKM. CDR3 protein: CATVGLFNQPQHF. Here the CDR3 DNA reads TGTGCCACCGTCGGACTGTTCAATCAGCCCCAGCATTTT. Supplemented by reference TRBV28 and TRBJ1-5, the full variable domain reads DVKVTQSSRYLVKRTGEKVFLECVQDMDHENMFWYRQDPGLGLRLIYFSYDVKMKEKGDIPEGYSVSREKKERFSLILESASTNQTSMYLCATVGLFNQPQHFGDGTRLSIL.

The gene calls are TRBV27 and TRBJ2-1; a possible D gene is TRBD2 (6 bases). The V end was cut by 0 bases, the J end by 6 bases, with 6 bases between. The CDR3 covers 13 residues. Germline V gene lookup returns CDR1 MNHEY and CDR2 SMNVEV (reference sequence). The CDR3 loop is CASSLSAGNEQFF. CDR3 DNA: TGTGCCAGCAGTTTATCAGCGGGCAATGAGCAGTTCTTC.

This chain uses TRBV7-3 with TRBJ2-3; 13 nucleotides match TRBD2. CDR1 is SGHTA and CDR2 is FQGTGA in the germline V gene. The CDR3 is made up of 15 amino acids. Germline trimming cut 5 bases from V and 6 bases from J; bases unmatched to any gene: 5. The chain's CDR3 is CASSPGLAGADTQYF. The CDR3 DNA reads TGTGCCAGCAGCCCCGGACTAGCGGGAGCCGATACGCAGTATTTT.

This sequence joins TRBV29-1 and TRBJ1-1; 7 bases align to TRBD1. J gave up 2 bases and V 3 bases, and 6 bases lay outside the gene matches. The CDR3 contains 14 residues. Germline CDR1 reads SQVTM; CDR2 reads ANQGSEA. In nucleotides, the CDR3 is TGCAGCGTTGACTGGGGACAGACTAACACTGAAGCTTTCTTT. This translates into CSVDWGQTNTEAFF. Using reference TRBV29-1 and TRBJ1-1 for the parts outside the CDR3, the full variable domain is SAVISQKPSRDICQRGTSLTIQCQVDSQVTMMFWYRQQPGQSLTLIATANQGSEATYESGFVIDKFPISRPNLTFSTLTVSNMSPEDSSIYLCSVDWGQTNTEAFFGQGTRLTVV.

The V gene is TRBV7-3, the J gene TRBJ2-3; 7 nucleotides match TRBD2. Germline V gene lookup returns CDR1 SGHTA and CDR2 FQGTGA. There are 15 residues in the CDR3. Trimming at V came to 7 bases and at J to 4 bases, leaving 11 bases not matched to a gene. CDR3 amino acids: CASTRGGSYADTQYF. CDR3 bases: TGTGCCAGCACCCGGGGCGGGAGTTACGCAGATACGCAGTATTTT. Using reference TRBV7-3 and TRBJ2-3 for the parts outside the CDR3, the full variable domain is GAGVSQTPSNKVTEKGKYVELRCDPISGHTALYWYRQSLGQGPEFLIYFQGTGAADDSGLPNDRFFAVRPEGSVSTLKIQRTERGDSAVYLCASTRGGSYADTQYFGPGTRLTVL.

The CDR3 loop is CASTLRVDDEKLFF. The CDR3 nucleotides read TGTGCCAGCACCCTCAGGGTGGATGATGAAAAACTGTTTTTT. The rearrangement joins TRBV11-2 to TRBJ1-4; D possibly corresponds to TRBD1 (5 bases). The V end was cut by 7 bases, the J end by 6 bases, with 15 bases between. From germline, CDR1 is SGHAT and CDR2 FQNNGV. The CDR3 spans 14 residues.

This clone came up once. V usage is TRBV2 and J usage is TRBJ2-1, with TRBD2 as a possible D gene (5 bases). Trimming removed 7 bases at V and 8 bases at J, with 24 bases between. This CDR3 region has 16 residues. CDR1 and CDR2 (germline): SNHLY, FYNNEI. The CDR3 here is CASILLGSSARDEQFF. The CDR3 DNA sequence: TGTGCCAGCATTTTATTAGGGAGTTCAGCGAGGGATGAGCAGTTCTTC.

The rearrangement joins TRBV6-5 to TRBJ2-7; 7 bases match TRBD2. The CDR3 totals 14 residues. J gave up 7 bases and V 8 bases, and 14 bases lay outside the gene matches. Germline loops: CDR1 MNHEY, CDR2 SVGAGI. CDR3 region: CASRPSGEGREQYV. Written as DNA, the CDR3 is TGTGCCAGCCGCCCCTCCGGGGAGGGCCGAGAGCAGTACGTC.

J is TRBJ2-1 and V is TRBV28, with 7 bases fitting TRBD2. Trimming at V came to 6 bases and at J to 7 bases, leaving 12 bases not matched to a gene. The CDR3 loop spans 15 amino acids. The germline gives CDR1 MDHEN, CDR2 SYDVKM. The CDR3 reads CASSKSGTRGNEQFF. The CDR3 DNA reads TGTGCCAGCAGCAAGAGCGGGACCCGTGGAAATGAGCAGTTCTTC.

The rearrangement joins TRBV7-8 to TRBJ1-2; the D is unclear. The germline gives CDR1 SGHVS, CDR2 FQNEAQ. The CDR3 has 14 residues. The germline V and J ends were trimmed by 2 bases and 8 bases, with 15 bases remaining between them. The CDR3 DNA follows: TGTGCCAGCAGCTTAAGACGGGATTATGGCGGCTACACCTTC. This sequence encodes CASSLRRDYGGYTF.

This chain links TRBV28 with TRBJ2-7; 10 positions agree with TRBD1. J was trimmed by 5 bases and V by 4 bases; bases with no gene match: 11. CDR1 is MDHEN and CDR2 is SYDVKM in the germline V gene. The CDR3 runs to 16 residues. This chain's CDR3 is CASSSVSRDRGDEQYF. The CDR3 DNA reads TGTGCCAGCAGTTCCGTATCCCGGGACAGGGGTGACGAGCAGTACTTC. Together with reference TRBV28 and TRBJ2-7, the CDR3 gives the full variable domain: DVKVTQSSRYLVKRTGEKVFLECVQDMDHENMFWYRQDPGLGLRLIYFSYDVKMKEKGDIPEGYSVSREKKERFSLILESASTNQTSMYLCASSSVSRDRGDEQYFGPGTRLTVT.

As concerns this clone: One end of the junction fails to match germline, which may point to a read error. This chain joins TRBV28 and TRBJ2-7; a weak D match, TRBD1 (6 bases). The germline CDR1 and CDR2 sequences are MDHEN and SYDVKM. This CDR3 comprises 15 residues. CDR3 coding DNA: TGTGCCAGCAGTTTACAGGGGATACCCTCCCACGAGCAGTACTTC. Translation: CASSLQGIPSHEQYF.

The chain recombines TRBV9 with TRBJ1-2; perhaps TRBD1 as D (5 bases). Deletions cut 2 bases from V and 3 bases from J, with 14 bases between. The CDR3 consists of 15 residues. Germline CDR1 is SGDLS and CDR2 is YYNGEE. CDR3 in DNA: TGTGCCAGCAGCGTGACGGCCAGGGTCGACTATGGCTACACCTTC. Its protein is CASSVTARVDYGYTF.